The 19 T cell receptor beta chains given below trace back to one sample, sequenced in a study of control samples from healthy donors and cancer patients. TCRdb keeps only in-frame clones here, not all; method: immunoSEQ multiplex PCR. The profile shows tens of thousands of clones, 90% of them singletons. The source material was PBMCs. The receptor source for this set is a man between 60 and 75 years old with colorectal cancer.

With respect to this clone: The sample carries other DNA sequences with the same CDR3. The CDR3 sequence: CASAGQTGGGETQYF. The CDR3, as DNA: TGTGCCAGCGCAGGCCAGACAGGAGGGGGGGAGACCCAGTACTTC. This sequence joins TRBV6-5 and TRBJ2-5; tentatively, D is TRBD1 or TRBD2 (6 bases each). Trimming cost V 8 bases and J 5 bases, with 21 bases left between them. CDR1 is MNHEY and CDR2 is SVGAGI in the germline V gene. The CDR3 totals 15 residues.

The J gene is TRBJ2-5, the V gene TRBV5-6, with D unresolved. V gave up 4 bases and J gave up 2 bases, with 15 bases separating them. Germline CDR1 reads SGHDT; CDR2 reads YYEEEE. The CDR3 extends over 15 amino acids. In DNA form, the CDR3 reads TGTGCCAGCAGCCCTAGGCGGCGTTTGCAAGAGACCCAGTACTTC. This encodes CASSPRRRLQETQYF.

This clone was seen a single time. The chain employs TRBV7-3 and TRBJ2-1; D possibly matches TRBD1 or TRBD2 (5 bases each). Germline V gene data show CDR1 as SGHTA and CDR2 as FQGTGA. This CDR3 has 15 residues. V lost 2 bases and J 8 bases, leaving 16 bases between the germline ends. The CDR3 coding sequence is TGTGCCAGCAGCTTAGTGAGGGGCAGGGTCGATGAGCAGTTCTTC. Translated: CASSLVRGRVDEQFF.

CDR3 sequence (DNA): TGTGCCAGCAGTTTAGGACAGGGCCTCCCCCAGCATTTT. The encoded protein is CASSLGQGLPQHF. This chain joins TRBV12-3 or TRBV12-4 and TRBJ1-5, with 7 nucleotides matching TRBD1. The CDR3 contains 13 residues. Trimming cost V 1 base and J 10 bases; bases outside gene matches: 4.

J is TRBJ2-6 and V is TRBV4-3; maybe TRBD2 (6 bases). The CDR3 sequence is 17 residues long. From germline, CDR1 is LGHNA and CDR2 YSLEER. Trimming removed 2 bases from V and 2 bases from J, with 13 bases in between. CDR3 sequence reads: CASSQRAWEAGANVLTF. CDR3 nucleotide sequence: TGCGCCAGCAGCCAAAGGGCCTGGGAGGCTGGGGCCAACGTCCTGACTTTC.

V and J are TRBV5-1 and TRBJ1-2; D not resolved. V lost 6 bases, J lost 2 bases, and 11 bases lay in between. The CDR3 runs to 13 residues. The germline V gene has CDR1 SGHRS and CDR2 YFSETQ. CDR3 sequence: CASTLEGNYGYTF. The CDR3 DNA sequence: TGCGCCAGCACCCTTGAGGGAAACTATGGCTACACCTTC.

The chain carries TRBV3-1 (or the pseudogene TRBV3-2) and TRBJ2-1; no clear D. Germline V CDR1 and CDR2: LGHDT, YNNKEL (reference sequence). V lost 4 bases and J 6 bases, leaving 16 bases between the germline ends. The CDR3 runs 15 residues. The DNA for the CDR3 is TGTGCCAGCAGCCCCCGCCGGAAGAGTGGCAATGAGCAGTTCTTC. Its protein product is CASSPRRKSGNEQFF.

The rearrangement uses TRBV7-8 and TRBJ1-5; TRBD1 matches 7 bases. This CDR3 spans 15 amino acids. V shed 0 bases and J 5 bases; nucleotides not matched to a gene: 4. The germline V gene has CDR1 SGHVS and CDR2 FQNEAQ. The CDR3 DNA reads TGTGCCAGCAGCTTAGCCCGACAGGGCCATCAGCCCCAGCATTTT. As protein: CASSLARQGHQPQHF.

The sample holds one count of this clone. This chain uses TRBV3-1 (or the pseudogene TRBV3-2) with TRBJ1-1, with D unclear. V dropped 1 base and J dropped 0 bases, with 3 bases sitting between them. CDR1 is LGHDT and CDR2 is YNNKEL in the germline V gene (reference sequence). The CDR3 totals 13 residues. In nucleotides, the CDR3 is TGTGCCAGCAGCCAAGGGATGAACACTGAAGCTTTCTTT. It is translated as CASSQGMNTEAFF.

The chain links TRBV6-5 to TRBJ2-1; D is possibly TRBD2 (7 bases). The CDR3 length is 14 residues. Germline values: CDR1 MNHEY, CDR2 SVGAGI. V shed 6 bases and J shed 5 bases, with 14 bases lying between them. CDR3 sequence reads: CASSPGGHDNEQFF. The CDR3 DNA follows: TGTGCCAGCAGCCCCGGGGGGCACGACAATGAGCAGTTCTTC.

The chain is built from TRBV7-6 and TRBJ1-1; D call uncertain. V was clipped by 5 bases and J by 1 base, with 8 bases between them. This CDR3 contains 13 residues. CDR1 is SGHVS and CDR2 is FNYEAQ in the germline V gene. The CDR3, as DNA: TGTGCCAGCAGCGCTGACCAGAACACTGAAGCTTTCTTT. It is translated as CASSADQNTEAFF.

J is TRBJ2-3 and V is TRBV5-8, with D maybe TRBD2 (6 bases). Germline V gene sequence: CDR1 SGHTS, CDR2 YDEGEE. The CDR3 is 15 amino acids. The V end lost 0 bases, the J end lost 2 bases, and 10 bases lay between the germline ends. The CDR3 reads CASSLGTGATDTQYF. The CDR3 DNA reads TGTGCCAGCAGCTTGGGGACGGGAGCCACAGATACGCAGTATTTT.

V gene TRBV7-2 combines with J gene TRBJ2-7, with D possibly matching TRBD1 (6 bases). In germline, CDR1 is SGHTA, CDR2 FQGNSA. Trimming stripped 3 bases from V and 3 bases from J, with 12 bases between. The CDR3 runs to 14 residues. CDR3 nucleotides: TGTGCCAGCAGCTTGGGGACAACAGGCTACGAGCAGTACTTC. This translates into CASSLGTTGYEQYF. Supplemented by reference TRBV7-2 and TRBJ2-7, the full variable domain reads GAGVSQSPSNKVTEKGKDVELRCDPISGHTALYWYRQSLGQGLEFLIYFQGNSAPDKSGLPSDRFSAERTGGSVSTLTIQRTQQEDSAVYLCASSLGTTGYEQYFGPGTRLTVT.

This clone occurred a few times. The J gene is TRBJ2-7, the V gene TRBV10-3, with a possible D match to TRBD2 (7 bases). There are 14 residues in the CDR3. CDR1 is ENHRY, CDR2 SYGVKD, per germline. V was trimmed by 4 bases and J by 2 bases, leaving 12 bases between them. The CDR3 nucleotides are TGTGCCATCAGTGCGAGGCGGGGGCCCTACGAGCAGTACTTC. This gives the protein CAISARRGPYEQYF.

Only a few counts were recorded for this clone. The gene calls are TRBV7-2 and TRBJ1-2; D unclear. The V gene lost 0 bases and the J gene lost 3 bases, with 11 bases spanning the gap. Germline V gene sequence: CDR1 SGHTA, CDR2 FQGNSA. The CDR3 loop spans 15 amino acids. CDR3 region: CASSLATDPYYGYTF. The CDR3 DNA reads TGTGCCAGCAGCTTAGCTACCGACCCCTACTATGGCTACACCTTC.

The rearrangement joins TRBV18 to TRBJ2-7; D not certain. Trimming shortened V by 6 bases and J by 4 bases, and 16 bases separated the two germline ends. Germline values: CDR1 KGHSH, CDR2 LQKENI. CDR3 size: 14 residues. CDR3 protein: CASSSSSRVYEQYF. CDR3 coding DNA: TGTGCCAGCTCGTCGTCCTCTAGGGTTTACGAGCAGTACTTC.

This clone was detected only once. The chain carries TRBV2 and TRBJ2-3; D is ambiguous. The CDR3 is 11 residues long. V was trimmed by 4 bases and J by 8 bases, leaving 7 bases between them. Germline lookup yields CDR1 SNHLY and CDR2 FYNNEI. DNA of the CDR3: TGTGCCAGCAGTGCCCCGAGTACGCAGTATTTT. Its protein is CASSAPSTQYF.

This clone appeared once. Here the CDR3 reads CASSPDRAFGYTF. The CDR3 DNA reads TGTGCCAGCAGTCCGGACAGGGCGTTTGGCTACACCTTC. The chain employs TRBV27 and TRBJ1-2; 8 nucleotides match TRBD1. V shed 5 bases and J 7 bases; nucleotides not matched to a gene: 6. Looked up from germline, CDR1 is MNHEY and CDR2 is SMNVEV (reference sequence). The CDR3 loop spans 13 amino acids.

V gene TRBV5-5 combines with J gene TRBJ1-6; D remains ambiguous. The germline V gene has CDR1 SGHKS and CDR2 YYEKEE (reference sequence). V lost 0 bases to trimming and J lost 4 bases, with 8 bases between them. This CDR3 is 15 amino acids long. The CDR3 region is CASSLAASYNSPLHF. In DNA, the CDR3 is TGTGCCAGCAGCTTGGCAGCATCGTATAATTCACCCCTCCACTTT.